The rows below give T cell receptor beta chains drawn from one sample of a study of PD-L1 blockade in urothelial cancer. Sequencing was performed with immunoSEQ multiplex PCR; in TCRdb, only in-frame clones are kept and a portion is missing. This sample has 65,000 to 80,000 clones, with about nine tenths found just once. The sequencing here drew on PBMCs, taken around atezolizumab (anti-PD-L1) treatment. Source of these receptors: a man aged 70-80 years with urothelial cancer. The CDR3 runs from the conserved cysteine through the conserved F or W. Each record gives: D gene, V gene, clone size, J gene, CDR3 protein, CDR3 DNA. A D gene is named only where the DNA matches it firmly. Only some rows state a clone size, as once, few, many or a class for expanded clones.

D gene: .
V gene: TRBV10-3
clone size: .
J gene: TRBJ1-5
CDR3 protein: CAIKETEGQPQHF
CDR3 DNA: TGTGCCATCAAAGAGACGGAGGGTCAGCCCCAGCATTTT

D gene: .
V gene: TRBV4-2
clone size: few
J gene: TRBJ1-3
CDR3 protein: CASSQASNRGVGNTIYF
CDR3 DNA: TGTGCCAGCAGCCAAGCTTCTAACCGGGGAGTCGGAAACACCATATATTTT

D gene: .
V gene: TRBV28
clone size: once
J gene: TRBJ2-5
CDR3 protein: CASSFFLLRFEKYQETQYF
CDR3 DNA: TGTGCCAGCAGTTTTTTTTTACTGAGGTTTGAAAAGTACCAAGAGACCCAGTACTTC

D gene: .
V gene: TRBV5-6
clone size: .
J gene: TRBJ1-2
CDR3 protein: CASSFSGHLYGYTF
CDR3 DNA: TGTGCCAGCAGCTTTTCAGGCCACCTCTATGGCTACACCTTC

D gene: .
V gene: TRBV29-1
clone size: .
J gene: TRBJ2-7
CDR3 protein: CSAISAEQYF
CDR3 DNA: TGCAGCGCCATTAGCGCCGAGCAGTACTTC

D gene: TRBD1
V gene: TRBV28
clone size: once
J gene: TRBJ2-2
CDR3 protein: CASSFLRTGVTGELFF
CDR3 DNA: TGTGCCAGCAGTTTCCTACGGACAGGGGTCACCGGGGAGCTGTTTTTT

D gene: TRBD2
V gene: TRBV19
clone size: .
J gene: TRBJ2-3
CDR3 protein: CASKVAGGLTDTQYF
CDR3 DNA: TGTGCCAGTAAAGTAGCGGGAGGACTCACAGATACGCAGTATTTT

D gene: TRBD1
V gene: TRBV10-3
clone size: .
J gene: TRBJ1-2
CDR3 protein: CAIRGRDRGRDGYTF
CDR3 DNA: TGTGCCATCAGGGGCCGGGACAGGGGGAGGGATGGCTACACCTTC

D gene: TRBD1
V gene: TRBV9
clone size: .
J gene: TRBJ2-6
CDR3 protein: CASSERVGQPGANVLTF
CDR3 DNA: TGTGCCAGCAGTGAGAGGGTGGGACAGCCTGGGGCCAACGTCCTGACTTTC

D gene: .
V gene: TRBV6-1
clone size: .
J gene: TRBJ2-5
CDR3 protein: CASSEVWSGRETQYF
CDR3 DNA: TGTGCCAGCAGTGAAGTATGGAGCGGCAGGGAGACCCAGTACTTC

D gene: .
V gene: TRBV2
clone size: once
J gene: TRBJ1-1
CDR3 protein: CASSDTGFGNTEAFF
CDR3 DNA: TGTGCCAGCAGTGACACAGGGTTCGGGAACACTGAAGCTTTCTTT

D gene: TRBD2
V gene: TRBV6-5
clone size: .
J gene: TRBJ2-7
CDR3 protein: CASSYVVAGPYEQYF
CDR3 DNA: TGTGCCAGCAGTTACGTCGTAGCGGGACCTTACGAGCAGTACTTC

D gene: TRBD1
V gene: TRBV2
clone size: .
J gene: TRBJ1-1
CDR3 protein: CASSEDRGHTEAFF
CDR3 DNA: TGTGCCAGCAGTGAGGACAGGGGCCACACTGAAGCTTTCTTT

D gene: .
V gene: TRBV18
clone size: .
J gene: TRBJ2-1
CDR3 protein: CASSPGLSFSYNEQFF
CDR3 DNA: TGTGCCAGCTCACCGGGACTTTCTTTCTCCTACAATGAGCAGTTCTTC

D gene: .
V gene: TRBV28
clone size: .
J gene: TRBJ1-1
CDR3 protein: CASLKRNTEAFF
CDR3 DNA: TGTGCCAGCTTAAAGCGGAACACTGAAGCTTTCTTT

D gene: .
V gene: TRBV21-1
clone size: .
J gene: TRBJ2-7
CDR3 protein: CASSKVGTGLAYEQYF
CDR3 DNA: TGTGCCAGCAGCAAAGTTGGGACTGGATTAGCCTACGAGCAGTACTTC

D gene: TRBD2
V gene: TRBV6-1
clone size: .
J gene: TRBJ2-7
CDR3 protein: CASRWGREGTYEQYF
CDR3 DNA: TGTGCCAGCAGGTGGGGTCGGGAGGGGACCTACGAGCAGTACTTC

D gene: TRBD1
V gene: TRBV2
clone size: .
J gene: TRBJ2-1
CDR3 protein: CASTPGGGSSYNEQFF
CDR3 DNA: TGTGCCAGCACTCCAGGGGGCGGTAGCTCCTACAATGAGCAGTTCTTC

D gene: TRBD1
V gene: TRBV18
clone size: .
J gene: TRBJ1-3
CDR3 protein: CASSPKTGGGNTIYF
CDR3 DNA: TGTGCCAGCTCACCGAAGACAGGGGGTGGAAACACCATATATTTT

D gene: TRBD1
V gene: TRBV7-9
clone size: once
J gene: TRBJ2-3
CDR3 protein: CASSSPRQGLHTDTQYF
CDR3 DNA: TGTGCCAGCAGCTCACCCCGACAGGGCTTGCACACAGATACGCAGTATTTT

D gene: TRBD2
V gene: TRBV29-1
clone size: few
J gene: TRBJ2-7
CDR3 protein: CSVELASGKKQYF
CDR3 DNA: TGCAGCGTTGAATTGGCTAGCGGGAAGAAGCAGTACTTC

D gene: .
V gene: TRBV2
clone size: once
J gene: TRBJ1-5
CDR3 protein: CASSEMAGRQPQHF
CDR3 DNA: TGTGCCAGCAGTGAAATGGCAGGGAGGCAGCCCCAGCATTTT

D gene: .
V gene: TRBV29-1
clone size: few
J gene: TRBJ1-1
CDR3 protein: CSVEEAGKAFF
CDR3 DNA: TGCAGCGTTGAAGAGGCGGGGAAAGCTTTCTTT

D gene: .
V gene: TRBV15
clone size: once
J gene: TRBJ2-3
CDR3 protein: CATSRAVDTQYF
CDR3 DNA: TGTGCCACCAGCAGAGCGGTAGATACGCAGTATTTT

D gene: TRBD1
V gene: TRBV11-1
clone size: .
J gene: TRBJ2-7
CDR3 protein: CASSLGLYWDRDHEQYF
CDR3 DNA: TGTGCCAGCAGCTTAGGATTATATTGGGACAGGGATCACGAGCAGTACTTC

D gene: TRBD2
V gene: TRBV7-8
clone size: .
J gene: TRBJ2-2
CDR3 protein: CASSPTSRTNTGELFF
CDR3 DNA: TGTGCCAGCAGCCCGACTAGCCGAACTAACACCGGGGAGCTGTTTTTT

D gene: .
V gene: TRBV9
clone size: .
J gene: TRBJ2-3
CDR3 protein: CASSLRDWRTDTQYF
CDR3 DNA: TGTGCCAGCAGCTTACGGGACTGGCGCACAGATACGCAGTATTTT

D gene: .
V gene: TRBV28
clone size: .
J gene: TRBJ2-1
CDR3 protein: CASDGTPRNEQFF
CDR3 DNA: TGTGCCAGCGACGGGACACCCCGTAATGAGCAGTTCTTC

D gene: .
V gene: TRBV13
clone size: .
J gene: TRBJ2-2
CDR3 protein: CASTPNRFSEAGELFF
CDR3 DNA: TGTGCCAGCACCCCCAACAGGTTTTCTGAGGCCGGGGAGCTGTTTTTT

D gene: TRBD1
V gene: TRBV5-1
clone size: .
J gene: TRBJ1-2
CDR3 protein: CASRANQGVHYGYTF
CDR3 DNA: TGCGCCAGCAGGGCCAATCAGGGGGTTCACTATGGCTACACCTTC

D gene: .
V gene: TRBV28
clone size: .
J gene: TRBJ2-7
CDR3 protein: CASSSPGAGSYEQYF
CDR3 DNA: TGTGCCAGCAGTTCCCCGGGCGCGGGATCCTACGAGCAGTACTTC